This T cell receptor beta chain was identified in a study of T cell responses to AZD1222 COVID-19 vaccine. General study results and limits: Donors skewed white British and female; clonal diversity was possibly underestimated. No repertoire was sampled before or during the peak T cell response, only after it.

Trimming removed 2 bases from V and 8 bases from J; junction bases left unmatched: 3. CDR1 and CDR2 (germline): SGHTA, FQGTGA. The CDR3 sequence is 14 residues long. On this clone: Its antigen is not identified.

TCRdb's copy holds only in-frame clones and misses some; the assay was immunoSEQ multiplex PCR. The sample has roughly 150,000 clones; roughly 90% are singletons. This specimen was peripheral blood, taken 28 days after the second AZD1222 dose. The clonotype comes from an adult who received the AZD1222 COVID-19 vaccine. V gene TRBV7-3 combines with J gene TRBJ2-1; 10 positions match TRBD2. CDR3 sequence reads: CASSLLAGVHEQFF. CDR3 nucleotide sequence: TGTGCCAGCAGCTTACTAGCGGGAGTCCATGAGCAGTTCTTC.